Many counts were recorded for the clone carrying this T cell receptor (beta chain). What it recognizes is unknown. Time point reported: newly diagnosed GD, antithyroid drugs for less than 3 months. PBMCs were the source of the RNA used for TCR sequencing. V was cut by 10 bases and J by 1 base, with 24 bases left in between. This CDR3 is 17 amino acids long. Per germline, CDR1 SGHTS and CDR2 YDEGEE. The source of the sample is a study of regulatory T cells in long-lasting Graves disease. General study results and limits: New patients shared roughly 960 public clonotypes, and persistent patients shared more, with about 2,700.

iRepertoire HTBI primers and Arm-PCR of CDR3 regions built TCR beta libraries. TCRdb used MiXCR to reprocess the multiplex PCR reads, holding one entry per CDR3 protein. The sample contains around 250,000 distinct CDR3 sequences, 18% of which appear only once. These data also featured in a second study, about T cells in Graves' hyperthyroidism and ophthalmopathy. This second report adds: Researchers ran a first-round RT-PCR on the TCR CDR3 using the HTBI primer set. It was a median about seven months before onset that the model predicted ophthalmopathy.

This TCR was sampled from a woman in her 30s with Graves disease. The input for sequencing was peripheral blood mononuclear cells (PBMCs), taken at new diagnosis, from a patient treated with antithyroid drugs. The chain links TRBV5-8 to TRBJ1-5; D perhaps matches TRBD1 (6 bases). CDR3 residues: CASRSRGGHRSNQPQHF. CDR3 DNA sequence: TGTGCCTCAAGATCCCGGGGGGGACACCGCAGCAATCAGCCCCAGCATTTT.